The rows below give T cell receptor beta chains drawn from one sample of a study of radiotherapy plus CTLA-4 blockade in lung cancer. Here immunoSEQ multiplex PCR was the method, and the copy in TCRdb shows in-frame clones only, minus some. The sample consists of about 62,000 clones, around 76% of them appearing once. The starting material was peripheral blood, obtained from a patient treated with radiotherapy plus ipilimumab. Receptor source: a human donor with non-small cell lung cancer who had a complete response to radiotherapy plus ipilimumab. Both conserved end residues are trimmed from each CDR3. The order of the fields is CDR3 protein, V gene, clone size. The size entry is marked missing in some rows and otherwise reads once, few, many or a size class.

CDR3aa: ASSPDRSASGNTIY
v_gene: TRBV18
abundance: -

CDR3aa: ASSLWGGTGYEQY
v_gene: TRBV7-2
abundance: -

CDR3aa: ASSDDAGTNTYNEQF
v_gene: TRBV2
abundance: -

CDR3aa: ASITSGRAPAGELF
v_gene: TRBV19
abundance: -

CDR3aa: ASQKEGQGSYEQY
v_gene: TRBV28
abundance: few

CDR3aa: ASSSRTWTRDTQY
v_gene: TRBV5-1
abundance: -

CDR3aa: ASSLAGGPRKYNEQF
v_gene: TRBV10-1
abundance: few

CDR3aa: ASSVAYNEQF
v_gene: TRBV9
abundance: -

CDR3aa: ASRIDTYMNTEAF
v_gene: TRBV6-1
abundance: -

CDR3aa: ASSRTGEMTGELF
v_gene: TRBV27
abundance: -

CDR3aa: ASSRLAGGLGQETQY
v_gene: TRBV9
abundance: -

CDR3aa: AWSVGTGGVEAF
v_gene: TRBV30
abundance: -

CDR3aa: ASSQGDRYTEAF
v_gene: TRBV4-2
abundance: -

CDR3aa: ASSSGQGDYGYT
v_gene: TRBV7-9
abundance: -

CDR3aa: ASSVGAGGTYEQY
v_gene: TRBV9
abundance: -

CDR3aa: ASSEGVRQPQH
v_gene: TRBV18
abundance: -

CDR3aa: ASNWRGATDTQY
v_gene: TRBV5-1
abundance: -

CDR3aa: ASSLVSGQGGSPLH
v_gene: TRBV5-8
abundance: -

CDR3aa: SASSGPTQY
v_gene: TRBV20-1
abundance: -

CDR3aa: ASSRQGPSNQPQH
v_gene: TRBV6-1
abundance: -

CDR3aa: ASSLGIDSAYNEQF
v_gene: TRBV5-1
abundance: -

CDR3aa: ASSWGGGIVGETQY
v_gene: TRBV11-2
abundance: -

CDR3aa: ASSFLRDSGEQY
v_gene: TRBV11-2
abundance: -

CDR3aa: SVVLQGRETQY
v_gene: TRBV29-1
abundance: -

CDR3aa: AWSDRLDRVETQY
v_gene: TRBV30
abundance: -

CDR3aa: ASSAGLAGVYEQY
v_gene: TRBV7-8
abundance: -

CDR3aa: ASRTSRADTQY
v_gene: TRBV7-2
abundance: once